A selection of T cell receptor beta chains follows, all from one sample in a study of T cells in narcolepsy. Method: immunoSEQ multiplex PCR; TCRdb's copy keeps in-frame clones and lacks some. This table holds approximately 23,000 clones, approximately 85% found once. The material sequenced was memory (CD45RA-) CD4+ T cells from blood. The receptor source for this set is a human donor in good health. CDR3s include the opening cysteine and the closing phenylalanine or tryptophan. D genes are given only for firm matches. Where a row states a size, it is once, few, many or the class of an expanded clone; other rows omit it.

D: -; V: TRBV10-3; J: TRBJ1-5; size: once; DNA: TGTGCCAGCAGTGAAATGAAGCCCCAGCATTTT; CDR3: CASSEMKPQHF
D: -; V: TRBV28; J: TRBJ1-5; size: once; DNA: TGTGCCAGCAGTGGGGCGAGAAGCAATCAGCCCCAGCATTTT; CDR3: CASSGARSNQPQHF
D: TRBD1; V: TRBV2; J: TRBJ2-1; size: -; DNA: TGTGCCAGCAGTGTTAGGACAGGGACCTACAATGAGCAGTTCTTC; CDR3: CASSVRTGTYNEQFF
D: TRBD2; V: TRBV11-2; J: TRBJ2-1; size: -; DNA: TGTGCCAGCAGCTTAGTAGCGGGAGCCTCCTACAATGAGCAGTTCTTC; CDR3: CASSLVAGASYNEQFF
D: TRBD2; V: TRBV11-2; J: TRBJ2-1; size: -; DNA: TGTGCCAGCAGCTCCCTAGGACTAGCGGGGTACAATGAGCAGTTCTTC; CDR3: CASSSLGLAGYNEQFF
D: -; V: TRBV18; J: TRBJ1-5; size: -; DNA: TGTGCCAGCTCACCCGAGACCGGGGGCGATCAGCCCCAGCATTTT; CDR3: CASSPETGGDQPQHF
D: -; V: TRBV19; J: TRBJ2-1; size: -; DNA: TGTGCCAGTAGGTTAGAAAGGTTCGCCTACAATGAGCAGTTCTTC; CDR3: CASRLERFAYNEQFF
D: TRBD2; V: TRBV7-2; J: TRBJ2-1; size: -; DNA: TGTGCCAGCAGCTCCACCGGGACTAACTACAATGAGCAGTTCTTC; CDR3: CASSSTGTNYNEQFF
D: -; V: TRBV5-1; J: TRBJ2-5; size: -; DNA: TGCGCCAGCAGCTTGACCCCCGTGGGGGGAGGCGAGACCCAGTACTTC; CDR3: CASSLTPVGGGETQYF
D: -; V: TRBV6-1; J: TRBJ1-4; size: -; DNA: TGTGCCAGCAGTGAAGCCAGGGGTATCGGTGAAAAACTGTTTTTT; CDR3: CASSEARGIGEKLFF
D: -; V: TRBV18; J: TRBJ2-3; size: few; DNA: TGTGCCAGCTCACCGTACCCAGGGACAGATACGCAGTATTTT; CDR3: CASSPYPGTDTQYF
D: TRBD1; V: TRBV6-5; J: TRBJ1-2; size: -; DNA: TGTGCCAGCAGCGAGTCGGGACAGCGGTTTGGCTACACCTTC; CDR3: CASSESGQRFGYTF
D: TRBD2; V: TRBV7-2; J: TRBJ2-7; size: -; DNA: TGTGCCAGCAGCACCCGGACTAGCGGGAGGCCCCTCTACGAGCAGTACTTC; CDR3: CASSTRTSGRPLYEQYF